A single sample gave rise to the 15 T cell receptor beta chains below, sequenced in a study of blood T cell repertoires in COVID-19. This table comes from immunoSEQ multiplex PCR, and its TCRdb copy is limited to in-frame clones, with some not included. The table has fewer than 85,000 clones, 80% to 90% seen once; the top ten hold 4% to 5.5%. The specimen was peripheral blood. The receptors here all came from a man aged 45-65 years with active COVID-19.

Here the CDR3 DNA reads TGTGCCAGCAGCTTATCCGGGACAGGGAACGAAAAACTGTTTTTT. Protein: CASSLSGTGNEKLFF. The V call is TRBV9, the J call TRBJ1-4; TRBD1 agrees at 9 bases. The CDR3 consists of 15 residues. V was pared by 4 bases and J by 8 bases, with 9 bases of the junction left unmatched. The germline CDR1 and CDR2 sequences are SGDLS and YYNGEE.

The chain joins TRBV25-1 to TRBJ2-2, with D possibly matching TRBD2 (5 bases). V was trimmed by 6 bases and J by 3 bases, leaving 11 bases between them. Germline lookup yields CDR1 MGHDK and CDR2 SYGVNS. The CDR3 totals 14 residues. Here the CDR3 reads CASSGGGDTGELFF. The DNA of the CDR3 is TGTGCCAGCAGCGGAGGTGGGGACACCGGGGAGCTGTTTTTT. Together with reference TRBV25-1 and TRBJ2-2, the CDR3 gives the full variable domain: EADIYQTPRYLVIGTGKKITLECSQTMGHDKMYWYQQDPGMELHLIHYSYGVNSTEKGDLSSESTVSRIRTEHFPLTLESARPSHTSQYLCASSGGGDTGELFFGEGSRLTVL.

Only a few counts were recorded for this clone. The rearrangement uses TRBV30 and TRBJ1-5; D uncertain. V lost 2 bases, J lost 8 bases, and 13 bases lay in between. The CDR3 spans 13 residues. In germline, CDR1 is GTSNPN, CDR2 SVGIG (reference sequence). Written as DNA, the CDR3 is TGTGCCTGGAGTCGGCCAGTTGAGGAGCCCCAGCATTTT. Encoded protein: CAWSRPVEEPQHF. Filled out from reference TRBV30 and TRBJ1-5, the complete variable domain reads SQTIHQWPATLVQPVGSPLSLECTVEGTSNPNLYWYRQAAGRGLQLLFYSVGIGQISSEVPQNLSASRPQDRQFILSSKKLLLSDSGFYLCAWSRPVEEPQHFGDGTRLSIL.

This rearrangement joins TRBV19 to TRBJ2-2, with 10 bases fitting TRBD2. With V trimmed by 5 bases and J by 3 bases, 9 bases remained unmatched. The CDR3 is 17 residues long. Per germline, CDR1 LNHDA and CDR2 SQIVND (reference sequence). CDR3 residues: CASSARRLAGDTGELFF. CDR3 DNA sequence: TGTGCCAGTAGTGCCCGCCGACTAGCGGGTGACACCGGGGAGCTGTTTTTT.

This clone has only a few counts. J is TRBJ1-6 and V is TRBV5-4, with D perhaps TRBD1 (5 bases). The germline CDR1 and CDR2 sequences are SGHNT and YYREEE (reference sequence). V lost 0 bases to trimming and J lost 10 bases, with 8 bases between them. CDR3 length: 13 amino acids. The CDR3, as DNA: TGTGCCAGCAGCTTGGTGGCAGGGTCACCCCTCCACTTT. Translating it yields CASSLVAGSPLHF.

In this sample, this clone turned up once. The rearrangement joins TRBV6-5 to TRBJ1-4, with TRBD1 matching 8 bases. Germline assignment: CDR1 MNHEY and CDR2 SVGAGI. This CDR3 has 15 amino acids. V dropped 6 bases and J dropped 5; count of bases not matched to a gene: 8. The CDR3 loop reads CASSFDRGDNEKLFF. The CDR3, as DNA: TGTGCCAGCAGCTTTGACAGGGGCGACAATGAAAAACTGTTTTTT.

The V and J genes are TRBV12-3 or TRBV12-4 and TRBJ2-7; perhaps TRBD2 as D (5 bases). The CDR3 totals 13 residues. V was cut by 7 bases and J by 8 bases, with 18 bases left in between. This CDR3 reads CASTPAISGKQYF. In DNA form, the CDR3 reads TGTGCCAGCACCCCCGCAATTTCGGGGAAGCAGTACTTC.

The chain uses TRBV11-2 and TRBJ2-3; D gene unclear. The CDR3 consists of 12 residues. Germline V gene lookup returns CDR1 SGHAT and CDR2 FQNNGV. Trimming removed 4 bases at V and 8 bases at J, with 10 bases between. The CDR3 spells CASSSMSGTQYF. The DNA for the CDR3 is TGTGCCAGCAGCTCCATGTCGGGTACGCAGTATTTT.

The chain uses TRBV28 and TRBJ2-7, with D maybe TRBD2 (5 bases). V lost 5 bases to trimming and J lost 4 bases, with 15 bases between them. There are 14 residues in the CDR3. From germline, CDR1 is MDHEN and CDR2 SYDVKM. CDR3 sequence: CASSTPGGHYEQYF. DNA of the CDR3: TGTGCCAGCAGTACCCCCGGCGGGCATTACGAGCAGTACTTC.

The chain joins TRBV28 to TRBJ1-5; D is perhaps TRBD1 (6 bases). The CDR3 has 14 amino acids. Germline assignment: CDR1 MDHEN and CDR2 SYDVKM. V lost 6 bases and J 3 bases, leaving 12 bases between the germline ends. CDR3 amino acids: CASRSQGSNQPQHF. The CDR3 bases are TGTGCCAGCAGGTCACAGGGTTCCAATCAGCCCCAGCATTTT.

The V gene is TRBV30, the J gene TRBJ1-3, with a weak D call TRBD1 (6 bases). From germline, CDR1 is GTSNPN and CDR2 SVGIG (reference sequence). The CDR3 sequence is 14 residues long. The DNA of the CDR3 is TGTGCTTCCACAGGGAAACTTTCTGGAAACACCATATATTTT. Translating gives CASTGKLSGNTIYF.

The chain has TRBV18 and TRBJ1-3; maybe TRBD1 (5 bases). Germline values: CDR1 KGHSH, CDR2 LQKENI. Trimming pared 3 bases from V and 0 bases from J, leaving 18 bases between. The CDR3 has 18 amino acids. The CDR3: CASSPPLGGSLSGNTIYF. CDR3 nucleotide sequence: TGTGCCAGCTCACCCCCTCTTGGGGGGTCTCTCTCTGGAAACACCATATATTTT.

This chain joins TRBV19 and TRBJ2-1; 14 nucleotides align to TRBD2. The CDR3 totals 17 residues. Germline V gene data show CDR1 as LNHDA and CDR2 as SQIVND (reference sequence). V shed 5 bases and J 4 bases; nucleotides not matched to a gene: 7. This chain's CDR3 is CASSLGLAGGGYNEQFF. CDR3 DNA sequence: TGTGCCAGTAGTTTAGGACTAGCGGGAGGTGGTTACAATGAGCAGTTCTTC.

This clone occurred once. V is TRBV11-3 and J is TRBJ2-3; tentative D call: TRBD2 (7 bases). The CDR3 consists of 15 residues. Germline CDR1 reads SGHNT; CDR2 reads YENEEA. The germline V and J ends were trimmed by 1 base and 5 bases, with 13 bases remaining between them. The CDR3 loop reads CASSLAGGRGDTQYF. The CDR3 region has the DNA TGTGCCAGCAGCTTAGCCGGGGGGCGTGGAGATACGCAGTATTTT.

This chain connects TRBV9 to TRBJ2-2; tentatively, D is TRBD2 (5 bases). Trimming removed 2 bases from V and 1 base from J, with 9 bases in between. There are 15 residues in the CDR3. Germline lookup yields CDR1 SGDLS and CDR2 YYNGEE. The CDR3 DNA sequence: TGTGCCAGCAGCGTCACGGACTGGAACACCGGGGAGCTGTTTTTT. This translates into CASSVTDWNTGELFF.